This T cell receptor beta chain appears in the sequencing data of a study of T cells in Graves' hyperthyroidism and ophthalmopathy. The CDR3 extends over 16 amino acids. Germline CDR1 is SGHRS and CDR2 is YFSETQ. V lost 5 bases to trimming and J lost 7 bases, with 25 bases between them. Newly diagnosed hyperthyroidism, duration under 2 months, in patients aged 18 to 65. Reasons for excluding patients were uncontrolled infection, other autoimmune disease, pregnancy or lactation. The PBMCs were taken from roughly 10 ml of fresh peripheral blood. RNA transcripts gave rise to amplified TCR beta CDR3 regions. TCR CDR3 regions were first amplified by RT-PCR with HTBI primers. One entry per CDR3 protein results from TCRdb running MiXCR on the multiplex PCR reads. The data contain about 720,000 distinct CDR3 sequences, roughly 15% of them singletons.

The V call is TRBV5-1, the J call TRBJ2-7; TRBD1 is a possible D gene (6 bases). The TCR comes from a man aged 18 to 35 with Graves' hyperthyroidism. The sequencing sample was made of blood. DNA for the CDR3: TGCGCCAGCAGTTCCCCTCTGACAGGCCGTGGGAGAGAGCAGTACTTC. The encoded protein is CASSSPLTGRGREQYF.